Shown below are 7 T cell receptor beta chains from a single sample sequenced in a study of molecular identifiers for immune sequencing clone quantification (dated by TCRdb to 2016 to 2019). Libraries were built with PCR. TCRdb lists the instrument as NextSeq 500. The raw public reads went through TCRdb reprocessing: fastp at Q25, MiXCR clone calling, in-frame beta chains kept. Rows merge per CDR3 protein into single entries with the most common DNA and genes. For this sample the table gives under 800,000 distinct CDR3 sequences, of which roughly 25% were detected only once. 0.78% of the sample lies in the top ten. Specimen: naive CD8+ T cells from blood, with Jurkat cell RNA spiked in. In the paper's terms, the cell subset or site label means: FACS-sorted CD8+CD4-CCR7+CD45RA+ naive T cells. The receptors stem from a human donor in good health. Some libraries in this study had Jurkat cell RNA spiked in.

On this clonotype itself: Given a much more abundant clone one base away, this may be a read error. Given the absence of the conserved phenylalanine or tryptophan at the CDR3 end, a read error is likely. The chain has TRBV12-3 or TRBV12-4 and TRBJ2-3; a weak D match, TRBD2 (5 bases). V was clipped by 7 bases and J by 1 base, with 15 bases between them. CDR3 size: 15 residues. The CDR3 coding sequence is TGTGCCAGCACCCTCGGGGAACTGCGCACAGATACGCAGTATTCT. This gives the protein CASTLGELRTDTQYS.

This clonotype came up many times. The chain recombines TRBV29-1 with TRBJ2-1, with 10 bases that match TRBD2. V dropped 0 bases and J dropped 6; count of bases not matched to a gene: 11. Germline V gene sequence: CDR1 SQVTM, CDR2 ANQGSEA. The CDR3 totals 17 residues. CDR3 DNA sequence: TGCAGCGTTGAAGAACGGTGGTCTAGCGGGAGAAGCAATGAGCAGTTCTTC. It translates to CSVEERWSSGRSNEQFF.

Details on this clonotype: This may be a read error: a much more frequent sequence differs by one nucleotide. As the CDR3 is not closed by the conserved phenylalanine or tryptophan, this likely results from a read error. V and J are TRBV7-2 and TRBJ2-1, with 7 positions matching TRBD2. CDR1 is SGHTA, CDR2 FQGNSA, per germline. The CDR3 extends over 12 amino acids. The trim removed 10 bases at V and 9 bases at J, leaving 9 bases unmatched. CDR3 nucleotide sequence: TGTGCCACCACGTGGGCTAGCGGTGAGCAGTTCTCC. It is translated as CATTWASGEQFS.

This rearrangement joins TRBV21-1 to TRBJ2-1; the table names TRBD2, a call not compared with the DNA. TRBV21-1 is flagged as a pseudogene. The CDR3 runs 17 residues. The CDR3 coding sequence is TGTGCCAGCAGCAAGGGCGGACTAGCGGAGCCCTACAATGAGCAGTTCTTC. Translation: CASSKGGLAEPYNEQFF.

Many counts were recorded for this clonotype. This chain uses TRBV4-3 with TRBJ2-3, with a possible D match to TRBD2 (6 bases). Germline-derived CDR1 and CDR2 are LGHNA and YSLEER. V was trimmed by 1 base and J by 0 bases, leaving 11 bases between them. The CDR3 runs to 16 residues. The CDR3: CASSQVFLASTDTQYF. The CDR3 DNA sequence: TGCGCCAGCAGCCAAGTTTTCCTAGCGAGCACAGATACGCAGTATTTT.

Turning to this clonotype: With a much larger clone just one base away, this may be a read error. V is TRBV4-1 and J is TRBJ2-7; 7 positions agree with TRBD2. CDR1 is MGHRA and CDR2 is YSYEKL in the germline V gene. The V gene end was trimmed by 4 bases and the J gene end by 11 bases; junction bases not matched to a gene: 14. This CDR3 has 14 amino acids. CDR3 in amino acids: CASSRDFRGGDKYF. CDR3 nucleotides: TGCGCCAGCAGCCGAGATTTTCGCGGGGGAGACAAGTACTTC.

There are many counts of this clonotype. The J gene is TRBJ2-7, the V gene TRBV2; the match to TRBD1 covers 9 bases. Germline values: CDR1 SNHLY, CDR2 FYNNEI. This CDR3 has 15 residues. Unmatched junction bases numbered 9, after V lost 4 bases and J lost 5 bases. Here the CDR3 reads CASSAMTGGGDEQYF. The DNA of the CDR3 is TGTGCCAGCAGTGCAATGACAGGGGGTGGAGACGAGCAGTACTTC. Together with reference TRBV2 and TRBJ2-7, the CDR3 gives the full variable domain: EPEVTQTPSHQVTQMGQEVILRCVPISNHLYFYWYRQILGQKVEFLVSFYNNEISEKSEIFDDQFSVERPDGSNFTLKIRSTKLEDSAMYFCASSAMTGGGDEQYFGPGTRLTVT.